A single sample is the source of the 29 T cell receptor beta chains below, sequenced in a study of CD8 T cells in Susac syndrome. It was with random hexamers that roughly 0.5 to 1 ug RNA was reverse transcribed. One entry per CDR3 protein, called by TCRdb with MiXCR from the immunoSEQ multiplex PCR reads. In the table there are 300,000 or so distinct CDR3 sequences, 92% of which are singletons. The sequencing sample was made of CD4+ T cells from PBMCs. These receptor sequences come from a human donor with multiple sclerosis.

The chain uses TRBV25-1 and TRBJ2-7, with 8 nucleotides matching TRBD1. The CDR3 sequence is 14 residues long. The germline V gene encodes CDR1 MGHDK and CDR2 SYGVNS. Trimming cost V 11 bases and J 6 bases; bases outside gene matches: 15. The CDR3 region is CARHSGGGSGEQYF. The CDR3 DNA sequence: TGTGCCCGTCACTCAGGGGGCGGATCGGGCGAGCAGTACTTC.

This chain joins TRBV20-1 and TRBJ2-7; no clear D gene. Germline CDR1 is DFQATT and CDR2 is SNEGSKA (reference sequence). The CDR3 extends over 15 amino acids. The ends were cut back, 3 bases at V and 0 bases at J, with 15 bases in the middle. The CDR3 protein is CSASRGLQNSYEQYF. The CDR3 DNA is TGCAGTGCTAGTCGTGGGCTCCAGAACTCCTACGAGCAGTACTTC.

This CDR3 is CASSLKSSRRLVGGYTF. The DNA for the CDR3 is TGCGCCAGCAGCCTCAAGTCCAGCAGGCGACTCGTCGGCGGCTACACCTTC. V is TRBV4-3 and J is TRBJ1-2; D unresolved. There are 17 residues in the CDR3. The V gene's germline CDR1 is LGHNA and CDR2 YSLEER. The germline V and J ends were trimmed by 4 bases and 8 bases, with 26 bases remaining between them.

This clonotype was detected once. The chain is built from TRBV2 and TRBJ1-1; D is unresolved. V was cut by 4 bases and J by 2 bases, with 14 bases left in between. Looked up from germline, CDR1 is SNHLY and CDR2 is FYNNEI. CDR3 length equals 15 residues. CDR3 in DNA: TGTGCCAGCAGTGCCCTGGGAGGCCCTAACACTGAAGCTTTCTTT. It yields the protein CASSALGGPNTEAFF.

V is TRBV4-1 and J is TRBJ1-2; D remains ambiguous. The CDR3 covers 16 residues. Germline CDR1 MGHRA, CDR2 YSYEKL. V lost 4 bases and J 4 bases, leaving 19 bases between the germline ends. CDR3 coding DNA: TGCGCCAGCAGCCCTCAACCAGGATTTCCGTCCTATGGCTACACCTTC. Encoded protein: CASSPQPGFPSYGYTF.

This sequence joins TRBV5-4 and TRBJ2-7; 8 bases align to TRBD1. Losses at the gene ends were 4 bases for V and 3 bases for J; bases not matched to a gene: 6. The CDR3 contains 14 residues. The V gene's germline CDR1 is SGHNT and CDR2 YYREEE (reference sequence). The CDR3 DNA is TGTGCCAGCAGCCTCACAGGGGGACTCTACGAGCAGTACTTC. Its translation: CASSLTGGLYEQYF.

The CDR3 region has the DNA TGTGCCAGCAGCTTCACACAGAACACTGAAGCTTTCTTT. Translation: CASSFTQNTEAFF. This chain connects TRBV5-4 to TRBJ1-1; D not certain. Germline V CDR1 and CDR2: SGHNT, YYREEE (reference sequence). This CDR3 is 13 amino acids long. V was pared by 2 bases and J by 1 base, with 6 bases between.

The rearrangement joins TRBV2 to TRBJ2-1, with D possibly being TRBD1 (5 bases). This CDR3 is 10 amino acids long. CDR1 SNHLY and CDR2 FYNNEI come from the germline V gene. The CDR3 loop is CVQGQDEQFF. The CDR3 DNA reads TGTGTCCAGGGTCAGGATGAGCAGTTCTTC.

This chain links TRBV6-6 with TRBJ2-5, with D possibly being TRBD1 (5 bases). V was pared by 2 bases and J by 4 bases, with 5 bases between. The CDR3 has 12 amino acids. CDR1 MNHNY and CDR2 SVGAGI come from the germline V gene (reference sequence). CDR3 nucleotide sequence: TGTGCCAGCAGTTACGGGGCAGAGACCCAGTACTTC. Its protein product is CASSYGAETQYF.

This clonotype was seen a few times. V usage is TRBV5-6 and J usage is TRBJ2-7; D not certain. The CDR3 sequence is 12 residues long. Trimming took off 0 bases at V and 2 bases at J, with 3 bases between the two ends. The germline V gene encodes CDR1 SGHDT and CDR2 YYEEEE. CDR3 bases: TGTGCCAGCAGCTTGGCCACCTACGAGCAGTACTTC. This gives the protein CASSLATYEQYF.

J is TRBJ1-1 and V is TRBV24-1, with D possibly being TRBD1 (6 bases). The CDR3 is made up of 13 amino acids. V was trimmed by 7 bases and J by 2 bases, leaving 10 bases between them. The germline V gene encodes CDR1 KGHDR and CDR2 SFDVKD. The CDR3 DNA reads as TGTGCCACCAGAGGACAGACAAACACTGAAGCTTTCTTT. It specifies CATRGQTNTEAFF.

The rearrangement links TRBV7-2 to TRBJ2-7; 9 bases are a match to TRBD2. CDR1 SGHTA and CDR2 FQGNSA come from the germline V gene. V was clipped by 3 bases and J by 2 bases; unmatched bases: 5. The CDR3 is made up of 15 amino acids. CDR3 sequence reads: CASSFSSGAPYEQYF. In nucleotides, the CDR3 is TGTGCCAGCAGCTTCTCTAGCGGGGCTCCCTACGAGCAGTACTTC.

J is TRBJ2-5 and V is TRBV12-3 or TRBV12-4; 8 bases fit TRBD1. V was clipped by 5 bases and J by 1 base; unmatched bases: 9. This CDR3 comprises 16 residues. The CDR3 here is CASSDYGTGGQETQYF. In DNA form, the CDR3 reads TGTGCCAGCAGTGATTACGGGACAGGTGGCCAAGAGACCCAGTACTTC.

The chain uses TRBV7-8 and TRBJ2-1; the D gene is possibly TRBD1 (6 bases). The length of the CDR3 is 18 residues. Per germline, CDR1 SGHVS and CDR2 FQNEAQ. V gave up 0 bases and J gave up 1 base, with 16 bases separating them. CDR3 amino acids: CASSLAAPWGRSYNEQFF. The CDR3 DNA is TGTGCCAGCAGCTTAGCGGCCCCGTGGGGGCGGTCCTACAATGAGCAGTTCTTC.

The CDR3: CASSSRAGLALSHSYEQYF. The DNA of the CDR3 is TGCGCCAGCAGCTCCCGAGCAGGATTGGCCCTTTCACACTCCTACGAGCAGTACTTC. The J gene is TRBJ2-7, the V gene TRBV5-1; no firm D call. Germline V gives CDR1 SGHRS, CDR2 YFSETQ. Trimming cost V 3 bases and J 0 bases, with 25 bases left between them. This CDR3 is built from 19 residues.

The rearrangement links TRBV19 to TRBJ1-5; D ambiguous. Germline loops: CDR1 LNHDA, CDR2 SQIVND (reference sequence). This CDR3 has 14 residues. Trimming cost V 7 bases and J 0 bases, with 10 bases left between them. The CDR3 spells CASTLDHSNQPQHF. In nucleotides, the CDR3 is TGTGCCAGTACCCTGGACCATAGCAATCAGCCCCAGCATTTT.

The rearrangement links TRBV25-1 to TRBJ2-6, with TRBD1 matching 7 bases. CDR3 length: 18 residues. Trimming cost V 3 bases and J 0 bases; bases outside gene matches: 8. Germline CDR1 and CDR2: MGHDK and SYGVNS. The CDR3 loop is CASSDHRGAGSGANVLTF. The CDR3 bases are TGTGCCAGCAGTGACCACAGGGGTGCAGGCTCTGGGGCCAACGTCCTGACTTTC.

This clonotype was detected only a few times. The chain joins TRBV20-1 to TRBJ2-3; D call uncertain. The V gene's germline CDR1 is DFQATT and CDR2 SNEGSKA (reference sequence). V lost 6 bases and J 1 base, leaving 2 bases between the germline ends. The CDR3 sequence is 10 residues long. The DNA for the CDR3 is TGCAGTGCCGGCACAGATACGCAGTATTTT. It translates to CSAGTDTQYF.

CDR3 in DNA: TGTGCCATCAGCCTCGGGAGGGCCGGAGATACGCAGTATTTT. This translates into CAISLGRAGDTQYF. The chain is built from TRBV10-3 and TRBJ2-3; 8 nucleotides line up with TRBD2. The CDR3 extends over 14 amino acids. V lost 6 bases and J lost 5; bases outside the gene matches: 7. The V gene's germline CDR1 is ENHRY and CDR2 SYGVKD.

The chain couples TRBV7-9 to TRBJ2-4; TRBD1 agrees at 7 bases. This CDR3 region has 16 residues. CDR1 SEHNR and CDR2 FQNEAQ come from the germline V gene (reference sequence). V shed 3 bases, J shed 0 bases, and the junction held 5 bases outside the gene matches. The CDR3 sequence is CASSFNHRGAKNIQYF. The DNA for the CDR3 is TGTGCCAGCAGCTTCAACCACAGGGGAGCCAAAAACATTCAGTACTTC.

This clonotype was counted once. The rearrangement links TRBV19 to TRBJ1-4, with a possible D match to TRBD1 (5 bases). The germline V and J ends were trimmed by 6 bases and 7 bases, with 18 bases remaining between them. The CDR3 covers 15 residues. Per germline, CDR1 LNHDA and CDR2 SQIVND (reference sequence). CDR3 in amino acids: CASSNRQPGREKLFF. The CDR3 bases are TGTGCCAGTAGCAACCGACAGCCCGGACGTGAAAAACTGTTTTTT.

The chain combines TRBV25-1 with TRBJ1-1; D perhaps matches TRBD1 (5 bases). V gave up 5 bases and J gave up 4 bases, with 14 bases separating them. This CDR3 has 14 residues. The germline gives CDR1 MGHDK, CDR2 SYGVNS. The CDR3 DNA is TGTGCCAGCAGTACCTGGGGGGTTGGCACTGAAGCTTTCTTT. Protein sequence: CASSTWGVGTEAFF. The whole variable domain, remainder taken from reference TRBV25-1 and TRBJ1-1, is EADIYQTPRYLVIGTGKKITLECSQTMGHDKMYWYQQDPGMELHLIHYSYGVNSTEKGDLSSESTVSRIRTEHFPLTLESARPSHTSQYLCASSTWGVGTEAFFGQGTRLTVV.

V gene TRBV6-1 combines with J gene TRBJ1-5; D is possibly TRBD1 (6 bases). Germline V CDR1 and CDR2: MNHNS, SASEGT. The V end was cut by 4 bases, the J end by 0 bases, with 7 bases between. The CDR3 loop spans 14 amino acids. Here the CDR3 reads CASSGGLSNQPQHF. The CDR3 region has the DNA TGTGCCAGCAGTGGGGGGCTTAGCAATCAGCCCCAGCATTTT.

This clonotype was observed a few times. V and J are TRBV4-1 and TRBJ1-1; 9 bases fit TRBD1. V lost 4 bases, J lost 0 bases, and 3 bases stayed unmatched. The length of the CDR3 is 15 residues. Germline V lookup: CDR1 MGHRA, CDR2 YSYEKL. Here the CDR3 reads CASSRGQGLNTEAFF. In nucleotides, the CDR3 is TGCGCCAGCAGCCGCGGACAGGGGTTGAACACTGAAGCTTTCTTT.

The chain recombines TRBV11-1 with TRBJ2-1, with 7 bases lining up with TRBD1. CDR3 length: 16 amino acids. V gave up 5 bases and J gave up 0 bases; unmatched junction bases: 7. Germline assignment: CDR1 SGHAT and CDR2 FQDESV (reference sequence). CDR3 sequence: CASSPSTGSSYNEQFF. CDR3 sequence (DNA): TGTGCCAGCAGCCCCTCGACAGGGAGCTCCTACAATGAGCAGTTCTTC.

The chain is built from TRBV10-3 and TRBJ2-2; TRBD2 might be the D (5 bases). Deletions cut 8 bases from V and 0 bases from J, with 13 bases between. This CDR3 has 15 residues. Germline values: CDR1 ENHRY, CDR2 SYGVKD. DNA for the CDR3: TGTGCCATCGGCGGGTCCGCCGCGAACACCGGGGAGCTGTTTTTT. This gives the protein CAIGGSAANTGELFF.

The chain has TRBV5-4 and TRBJ2-3; D remains unclear. V was pared by 4 bases and J by 3 bases, with 9 bases between. Germline V lookup: CDR1 SGHNT, CDR2 YYREEE (reference sequence). This CDR3 spans 13 amino acids. DNA for the CDR3: TGTGCCAGCAGCACTATGGGGACAGATACGCAGTATTTT. Its protein is CASSTMGTDTQYF. The full variable domain, with the rest looked up from reference TRBV5-4 and TRBJ2-3, is ETGVTQSPTHLIKTRGQQVTLRCSSQSGHNTVSWYQQALGQGPQFIFQYYREEENGRGNFPPRFSGLQFPNYSSELNVNALELDDSALYLCASSTMGTDTQYFGPGTRLTVL.

The chain employs TRBV4-3 and TRBJ1-4; D gene unclear. Germline V gene sequence: CDR1 LGHNA, CDR2 YSLEER. The V and J ends lost 0 bases and 8 bases respectively, with 13 bases between them. This CDR3 is 15 amino acids long. Here the CDR3 DNA reads TGCGCCAGCAGCCAAGAGCCAAGGGCTTACGAAAAACTGTTTTTT. This sequence encodes CASSQEPRAYEKLFF.

The chain employs TRBV7-9 and TRBJ1-2; the D is unclear. Germline values: CDR1 SEHNR, CDR2 FQNEAQ (reference sequence). The CDR3 spans 12 residues. Deletions cut 3 bases from V and 3 bases from J, with 5 bases between. The CDR3 nucleotides read TGTGCCAGCAGCTTCACTTACTATGGCTACACCTTC. Its protein product is CASSFTYYGYTF.